This T cell receptor (beta chain) came from a study of shared clonotypes between healthy human individuals. V gave up 4 bases and J gave up 4 bases, with 11 bases separating them. CDR3 size: 14 residues. The germline V gene encodes CDR1 SGDLS and CDR2 YYNGEE. Profiling relied on immunoSEQ multiplex PCR, and the TCRdb table lists in-frame clones only, not all of them. This sample has over 850,000 clones, with approximately 80% found just once. This clonotype originated in a man aged 18-30 years in good health. Some clones in this sample may be carry-over from other donors' samples. Sequencing was performed on memory CD4+ T cells from PBMCs. Subset indicated: CD45RA-negative fraction. The chain recombines TRBV9 with TRBJ1-4; maybe TRBD1 (5 bases). The CDR3 protein is CASSPRGGNEKLFF. In DNA, the CDR3 is TGTGCCAGCAGCCCCCGGGGGGGTAATGAAAAACTGTTTTTT.